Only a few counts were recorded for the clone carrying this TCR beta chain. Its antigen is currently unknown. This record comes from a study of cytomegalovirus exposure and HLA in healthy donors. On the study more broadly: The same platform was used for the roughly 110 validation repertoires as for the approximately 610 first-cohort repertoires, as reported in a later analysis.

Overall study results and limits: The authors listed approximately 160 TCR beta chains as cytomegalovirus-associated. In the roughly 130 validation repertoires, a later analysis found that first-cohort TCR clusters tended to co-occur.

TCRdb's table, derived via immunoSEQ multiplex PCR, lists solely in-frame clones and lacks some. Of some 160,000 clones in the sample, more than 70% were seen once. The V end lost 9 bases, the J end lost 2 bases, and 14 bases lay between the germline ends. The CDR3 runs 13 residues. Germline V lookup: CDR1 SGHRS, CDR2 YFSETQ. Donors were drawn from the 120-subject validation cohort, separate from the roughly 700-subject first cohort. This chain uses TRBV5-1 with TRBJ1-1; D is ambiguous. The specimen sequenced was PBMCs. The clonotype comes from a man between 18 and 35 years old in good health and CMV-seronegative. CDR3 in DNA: TGCGCCACCCAGGATAACGAAAACACTGAAGCTTTCTTT. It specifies CATQDNENTEAFF.